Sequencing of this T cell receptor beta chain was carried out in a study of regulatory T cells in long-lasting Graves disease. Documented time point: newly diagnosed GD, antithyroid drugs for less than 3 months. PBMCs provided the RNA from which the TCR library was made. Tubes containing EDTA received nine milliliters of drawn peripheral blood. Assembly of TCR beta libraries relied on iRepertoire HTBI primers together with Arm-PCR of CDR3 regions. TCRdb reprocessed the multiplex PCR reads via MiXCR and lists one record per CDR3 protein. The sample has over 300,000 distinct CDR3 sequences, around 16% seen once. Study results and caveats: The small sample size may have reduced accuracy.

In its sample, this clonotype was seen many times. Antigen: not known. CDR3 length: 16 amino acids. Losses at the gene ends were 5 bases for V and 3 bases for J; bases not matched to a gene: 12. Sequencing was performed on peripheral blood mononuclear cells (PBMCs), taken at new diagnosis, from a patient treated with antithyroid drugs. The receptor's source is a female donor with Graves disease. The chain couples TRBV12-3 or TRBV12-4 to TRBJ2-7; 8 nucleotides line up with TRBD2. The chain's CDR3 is CASSGRGGLWSYEQYF. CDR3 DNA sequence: TGTGCCAGCAGTGGTCGGGGGGGACTTTGGAGCTACGAGCAGTACTTC.